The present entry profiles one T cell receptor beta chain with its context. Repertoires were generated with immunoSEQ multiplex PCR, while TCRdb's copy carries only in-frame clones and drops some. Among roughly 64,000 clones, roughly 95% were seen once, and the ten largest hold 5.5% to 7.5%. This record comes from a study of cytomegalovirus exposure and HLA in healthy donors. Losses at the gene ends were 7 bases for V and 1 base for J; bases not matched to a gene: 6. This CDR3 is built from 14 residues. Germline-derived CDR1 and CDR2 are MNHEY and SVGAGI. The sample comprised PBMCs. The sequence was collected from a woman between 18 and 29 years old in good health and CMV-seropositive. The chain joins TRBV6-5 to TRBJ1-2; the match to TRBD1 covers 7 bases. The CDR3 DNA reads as TGTGCCAGCACCCAAGACAGGGTTAACTATGGCTACACCTTC. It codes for CASTQDRVNYGYTF.